This T cell receptor beta chain derives from a study of blood T cells in healthy people across ages. Study-level points and caveats: Naive T cell percentage strongly correlated with TCR beta diversity. The donors' CMV status was not determined, possibly confounding changes in expanded clonotypes.

V lost 1 base, J lost 0 bases, and 9 bases lay in between. The germline gives CDR1 MGHRA, CDR2 YSYEKL. CDR3 size: 15 residues. Every donor contributed 8 to 10 milliliters of peripheral blood by blood draw. The second PCR ran roughly 6 to 12 cycles with a sample-barcoded 5' primer and J-beta primers. TCRdb recomputed calls from the 5' RACE reads with MiXCR, one row per CDR3 protein. The table records 1.5 million to 2 million distinct CDR3 sequences, 35% to 50% of them present only once. Concerning this clonotype: Its antigen remains unknown.

The TCR originated in a human donor in good health. Material: blood. V and J are TRBV4-1 and TRBJ1-2; possible D gene TRBD1, 5 bases. CDR3 protein: CASSQGQQANYGYTF. In DNA, the CDR3 is TGCGCCAGCAGCCAAGGACAGCAAGCTAACTATGGCTACACCTTC.